These 15 T cell receptor beta chains came from one sample sequenced in a study of beta chain features in type 1 diabetes. Of the isolated RNA, all was reverse transcribed, and so the sequenced material was expressed TCRB transcripts. Only in-frame clones appear in the TCRdb table, and some are missing; sequencing was by immunoSEQ multiplex PCR. The sample carries 350,000 to 450,000 clones, approximately 14% recorded once. Specimen: naive CD4+ T cells from blood. These receptors all stem from a young man in good health.

A word on this clone: The same CDR3 is also encoded by other DNA sequences in this sample. The chain uses TRBV7-2 and TRBJ2-6; D perhaps matches TRBD1 (5 bases). Germline V gene sequence: CDR1 SGHTA, CDR2 FQGNSA. This CDR3 spans 15 amino acids. Trimming removed 1 base at V and 1 base at J, with 5 bases between. As DNA, the CDR3 is TGTGCCAGCAGCTTAGAGGGGTCTGGGGCCAACGTCCTGACTTTC. Translation gives CASSLEGSGANVLTF.

The CDR3, as DNA: TGTGCCAGCACCCGAGCTTCCTACGAGCAGTACTTC. Translated: CASTRASYEQYF. V gene TRBV5-6 combines with J gene TRBJ2-7; no reliable D call. This CDR3 comprises 12 residues. Trimming took 6 bases from V and 1 from J, leaving 8 bases between them. Germline V gene sequence: CDR1 SGHDT, CDR2 YYEEEE.

This clone was seen a handful of times. The chain combines TRBV29-1 with TRBJ2-1; D remains unclear. Germline values: CDR1 SQVTM, CDR2 ANQGSEA. The CDR3 totals 9 residues. V lost 3 bases and J 10 bases, leaving 4 bases between the germline ends. The CDR3 here is CSVEVEQFF. CDR3 coding DNA: TGCAGCGTTGAGGTAGAGCAGTTCTTC.

This chain connects TRBV29-1 to TRBJ2-2; unclear D gene. The CDR3 consists of 12 residues. The germline CDR1 and CDR2 sequences are SQVTM and ANQGSEA. V was pared by 4 bases and J by 1 base, with 4 bases between. The CDR3 here is CSVVRNTGELFF. In DNA, the CDR3 is TGCAGCGTTGTAAGGAACACCGGGGAGCTGTTTTTT.

This clone has a handful of counts. The CDR3 region has the DNA TGTGCCTGGAGGGGGACTAGACTTTCGATCAGCTCCTACGAGCAGTACGTC. Protein: CAWRGTRLSISSYEQYV. The J gene is TRBJ2-7, the V gene TRBV30; 8 positions agree with TRBD2. The length of the CDR3 is 17 residues. Germline CDR1 reads GTSNPN; CDR2 reads SVGIG (reference sequence). V shed 3 bases and J 0 bases; nucleotides not matched to a gene: 13.

The chain couples TRBV7-3 to TRBJ2-3; a possible D gene is TRBD2 (5 bases). Between the trimmed V and J ends, which lost 0 bases and 0 bases, there was a span of 10 bases. This CDR3 has 16 residues. Germline V gives CDR1 SGHTA, CDR2 FQGTGA. The CDR3 sequence is CASSLTRETSTDTQYF. In DNA form, the CDR3 reads TGTGCCAGCAGCTTAACGAGGGAGACTAGCACAGATACGCAGTATTTT.

The sample holds a few counts of this clone. DNA of the CDR3: TGTGCCAGCAGCACGACTGCCTACAATGAGCAGTTCTTC. The encoded protein is CASSTTAYNEQFF. This rearrangement joins TRBV9 to TRBJ2-1, with D uncertain. V lost 4 bases, J lost 2 bases, and 7 bases lay in between. CDR1 is SGDLS and CDR2 is YYNGEE in the germline V gene. This CDR3 is 13 amino acids long.

This chain's CDR3 is CASSLDDRNTEAFF. The DNA of the CDR3 is TGTGCCAGCAGCTTAGATGATAGAAACACTGAAGCTTTCTTT. The chain couples TRBV11-3 to TRBJ1-1; D gene uncertain. The CDR3 spans 14 residues. In germline, CDR1 is SGHNT, CDR2 YENEEA. V dropped 0 bases and J dropped 2 bases, with 7 bases sitting between them.

The rearrangement links TRBV30 to TRBJ2-7; maybe TRBD1 (5 bases). Germline CDR1 GTSNPN, CDR2 SVGIG (reference sequence). Deletions cut 0 bases from V and 6 bases from J, with 12 bases between. The CDR3 is 13 amino acids. DNA for the CDR3: TGTGCCTGGAGTGTAGGGCCAGGGCGCGAGCAGTACGTC. Translation: CAWSVGPGREQYV.

The table lists this clone with a few counts. This chain uses TRBV11-2 with TRBJ1-1; D gene uncertain. CDR1 and CDR2 from the germline V gene are SGHAT and FQNNGV. The CDR3 consists of 15 residues. V gave up 0 bases and J gave up 3 bases, with 11 bases separating them. CDR3 amino acids: CASSLDTGGYTEAFF. CDR3 sequence (DNA): TGTGCCAGCAGCTTAGATACGGGAGGGTACACTGAAGCTTTCTTT.

Note on this clone: Other DNA sequences from this sample encode an identical CDR3 as well. The chain links TRBV7-2 to TRBJ2-6, with D possibly being TRBD1 or TRBD2 (5 bases each). V was pared by 1 base and J by 2 bases, with 6 bases between. This CDR3 is 15 amino acids long. CDR1 SGHTA and CDR2 FQGNSA come from the germline V gene. The CDR3 sequence: CASSLVGAGANVLTF. The CDR3, as DNA: TGTGCCAGCAGCTTAGTGGGGGCTGGGGCCAACGTCCTGACTTTC.

The chain uses TRBV4-1 and TRBJ2-1; unclear D gene. The V end was cut by 4 bases, the J end by 2 bases, with 9 bases between. This CDR3 has 14 amino acids. Germline CDR1 and CDR2: MGHRA and YSYEKL. CDR3 DNA sequence: TGCGCCAGCAGCCTTGCCCGCACCTACAATGAGCAGTTCTTC. Residues: CASSLARTYNEQFF.

In its sample, this clone was seen a few times. Distinct nucleotide sequences in the sample also encode this CDR3. The chain couples TRBV18 to TRBJ2-7; D not resolved. The CDR3 has 11 amino acids. The V end was cut by 3 bases, the J end by 3 bases, with 3 bases between. CDR1 KGHSH and CDR2 LQKENI come from the germline V gene. The CDR3 protein is CASSPGYEQYF. CDR3 in DNA: TGTGCCAGCTCACCTGGCTACGAGCAGTACTTC.

The table lists this clone with many counts. CDR3 sequence: CASSQEARDKNIQYF. CDR3 DNA sequence: TGCGCCAGCAGCCAAGAGGCTAGAGACAAAAACATTCAGTACTTC. The V gene is TRBV4-3, the J gene TRBJ2-4; D unresolved. Germline values: CDR1 LGHNA, CDR2 YSLEER. The CDR3 extends over 15 amino acids. Trimming left V 0 bases short and J 3 bases short, with 9 bases between.

This clone was seen only a few times. This rearrangement joins TRBV7-6 to TRBJ1-6; 10 bases map to TRBD1. The CDR3 consists of 16 residues. The ends lost 6 bases at V and 3 bases at J; junction bases unmatched: 5. CDR1 and CDR2 (germline): SGHVS, FNYEAQ. This CDR3 is CASRLGTGDYNSPLHF. The CDR3 DNA sequence: TGTGCCAGCAGGCTTGGGACAGGGGACTATAATTCACCCCTCCACTTT.